These 17 T cell receptor beta chains share one sample of origin, sequenced in a study of T cells after yellow fever vaccination. TCRdb re-derived calls from the 5' RACE reads in MiXCR, one entry per CDR3 protein. The repertoire consists of a few hundred thousand distinct CDR3 sequences, with 17% occurring once and the leading ten covering 17%. Sequencing used PBMCs, obtained about 5 days after the first yellow fever vaccination. These receptors were taken from a man younger than 35 who received the YFV17D yellow fever vaccine.

In this sample, this clonotype turned up many times. V and J are TRBV28 and TRBJ2-3, with TRBD2 as a possible D gene (6 bases). V lost 5 bases to trimming and J lost 3 bases, with 15 bases between them. The germline CDR1 and CDR2 sequences are MDHEN and SYDVKM. This CDR3 spans 15 amino acids. CDR3 in amino acids: CASSTQGGGTDTQYF. The CDR3 DNA is TGTGCCAGCAGTACCCAGGGTGGGGGGACAGATACGCAGTATTTT.

The chain has TRBV6-5 and TRBJ2-7, with a possible D match to TRBD2 (5 bases). Germline values: CDR1 MNHEY, CDR2 SVGAGI. CDR3 length: 14 amino acids. Between the trimmed V and J ends, which lost 2 bases and 5 bases, there was a span of 13 bases. CDR3 sequence: CASSYKTGRDEQYV. DNA for the CDR3: TGTGCCAGCAGTTACAAGACCGGGCGGGACGAGCAGTACGTC.

This clonotype was counted a few times. The rearrangement joins TRBV5-1 to TRBJ1-1; D perhaps matches TRBD1 (5 bases). The CDR3 is 15 residues long. Deletions cut 2 bases from V and 3 bases from J, with 14 bases between. Germline V gene data show CDR1 as SGHRS and CDR2 as YFSETQ. CDR3 bases: TGCGCCAGCAGCTTAGTAATTGGGGCCGACACTGAAGCTTTCTTT. Protein sequence: CASSLVIGADTEAFF.

This chain links TRBV20-1 with TRBJ2-7, with a tentative D call TRBD2 (6 bases). The CDR3 sequence is 14 residues long. V gave up 1 base and J gave up 0 bases, with 10 bases separating them. CDR1 and CDR2 (germline): DFQATT, SNEGSKA (reference sequence). The CDR3 spells CSARVAGLSYEQYF. Here the CDR3 DNA reads TGCAGTGCTAGAGTGGCGGGACTCTCCTACGAGCAGTACTTC.

The chain recombines TRBV3-1 with TRBJ2-7, with TRBD2 identical over 12 bases. The V segment lost 4 bases and the J segment 2 bases; nucleotides outside the gene matches: 6. This CDR3 is built from 16 residues. Germline V gene data show CDR1 as LGHDT and CDR2 as YNNKEL (reference sequence). CDR3 protein: CASSPSGGAPAYEQYF. CDR3 nucleotides: TGTGCCAGCAGCCCTAGCGGGGGGGCCCCAGCCTACGAGCAGTACTTC.

The J gene is TRBJ1-1, the V gene TRBV5-1, with 7 positions matching TRBD1. The V segment lost 5 bases and the J segment 4 bases; nucleotides outside the gene matches: 14. CDR3 length: 16 amino acids. CDR1 SGHRS and CDR2 YFSETQ come from the germline V gene. The chain's CDR3 is CASSLQTGDGSTEAFF. CDR3 bases: TGCGCCAGCAGTTTGCAAACAGGGGATGGGAGCACTGAAGCTTTCTTT.

This clonotype was recorded a few times. The chain links TRBV4-2 to TRBJ1-6, with TRBD1 identical over 8 bases. This CDR3 is built from 15 residues. V shed 4 bases and J 9 bases; nucleotides not matched to a gene: 8. Germline-derived CDR1 and CDR2 are LGHNA and YNFKEQ. Here the CDR3 DNA reads TGTGCCAGCAGCCGATTGACAGGGGCCGGTTCACCCCTCCACTTT. This sequence encodes CASSRLTGAGSPLHF.

The rearrangement joins TRBV18 to TRBJ1-5; D is uncertain. Germline CDR1 KGHSH, CDR2 LQKENI. The CDR3 spans 16 residues. Trimming shortened V by 6 bases and J by 3 bases, and 18 bases separated the two germline ends. The CDR3 sequence: CASSPSVAGNNQPQHF. CDR3 DNA sequence: TGTGCCAGCTCCCCCTCCGTCGCCGGTAACAATCAGCCCCAGCATTTT.

Concerning this clonotype: A read error is possible here, since a much larger clone lies one base away. The chain joins TRBV25-1 to TRBJ1-3; unclear D gene. There are 12 residues in the CDR3. Germline CDR1 MGHDK, CDR2 SYGVNS. The CDR3 DNA follows: TGTTCCAGCAGCGGTCCTGGAAACACCATATATTTT. Residues: CSSSGPGNTIYF. The whole variable domain, filled in from reference TRBV25-1 and TRBJ1-3, reads EADIYQTPRYLVIGTGKKITLECSQTMGHDKMYWYQQDPGMELHLIHYSYGVNSTEKGDLSSESTVSRIRTEHFPLTLESARPSHTSQYLCSSSGPGNTIYFGEGSWLTVV.

The gene calls are TRBV12-3 or TRBV12-4 and TRBJ2-3, with TRBD2 identical over 9 bases. The trim removed 6 bases at V and 5 bases at J, leaving 9 bases unmatched. This CDR3 spans 15 amino acids. The CDR3 reads CASRGGGGAVDTQYF. The CDR3 region has the DNA TGTGCCAGCAGGGGAGGCGGGGGGGCCGTAGATACGCAGTATTTT.

The V gene is TRBV4-1, the J gene TRBJ2-3, with 8 bases lining up with TRBD1. The CDR3 consists of 13 residues. The germline V gene has CDR1 MGHRA and CDR2 YSYEKL. With 7 bases clipped from V and 1 base from J, the junction kept 1 base outside the gene matches. Written as DNA, the CDR3 is TGCGCCAGCACGGGACAGGGCACAGATACGCAGTATTTT. This sequence encodes CASTGQGTDTQYF.

This clonotype was counted a few times. This chain joins TRBV2 and TRBJ2-5; 15 bases are a match to TRBD2. There are 18 residues in the CDR3. J gave up 0 bases and V 7 bases, and 9 bases lay outside the gene matches. The germline V gene encodes CDR1 SNHLY and CDR2 FYNNEI. As DNA, the CDR3 is TGTGCCAGCAAAATGAGGACTAGCGGGGGGGCGTACCAAGAGACCCAGTACTTC. It specifies CASKMRTSGGAYQETQYF.

There are a few counts of this clonotype. This chain links TRBV6-5 with TRBJ2-5; D call uncertain. The CDR3 contains 11 residues. Germline V gene data show CDR1 as MNHEY and CDR2 as SVGAGI. V was cut by 7 bases and J by 4 bases, with 7 bases left in between. The CDR3 region is CASTSLETQYF. The DNA for the CDR3 is TGTGCCAGCACAAGCCTAGAGACCCAGTACTTC.

This clonotype was seen only a few times. CDR3 nucleotide sequence: TGTGCCAGCAGCCAAGATGGCACTTCCGGGGGCTACACCTTC. Its protein is CASSQDGTSGGYTF. The V and J genes are TRBV4-2 and TRBJ1-2; D not resolved. Per germline, CDR1 LGHNA and CDR2 YNFKEQ. The CDR3 runs 14 residues. V was pared by 0 bases and J by 8 bases, with 13 bases between.

The chain is built from TRBV12-3 or TRBV12-4 and TRBJ2-1, with D uncertain. CDR3 size: 17 residues. The V end was cut by 2 bases, the J end by 3 bases, with 17 bases between. The CDR3 region is CASSLISLSGYYNEQFF. In DNA, the CDR3 is TGTGCCAGCAGTTTAATTTCATTGTCGGGTTACTACAATGAGCAGTTCTTC.

The table lists this clonotype with many counts. The rearrangement uses TRBV5-1 and TRBJ2-2; D perhaps matches TRBD2 (6 bases). The CDR3 runs 14 residues. The germline CDR1 and CDR2 sequences are SGHRS and YFSETQ. The ends were cut back, 4 bases at V and 6 bases at J, with 13 bases in the middle. In nucleotides, the CDR3 is TGCGCCAGCAGCCATGGAGGGAGGTCCGGGGAGCTGTTTTTT. Translating gives CASSHGGRSGELFF.

The chain combines TRBV6-1 with TRBJ2-1; 9 positions match TRBD1. The CDR3 covers 17 residues. The V segment lost 3 bases and the J segment 3 bases; nucleotides outside the gene matches: 9. Germline loops: CDR1 MNHNS, CDR2 SASEGT. CDR3 sequence: CASSDLYRGRLYNEQFF. The CDR3 region has the DNA TGTGCCAGCAGTGACTTATACAGGGGGCGGCTCTACAATGAGCAGTTCTTC.